This TCR beta chain is from a study of cytomegalovirus exposure and HLA in healthy donors. A word on this clone: Its antigen is not identified.

Germline V gene data show CDR1 as SGHTA and CDR2 as FQGNSA. The V gene end was trimmed by 0 bases and the J gene end by 7 bases; junction bases not matched to a gene: 7. CDR3 length: 16 amino acids. Sequencing was performed with immunoSEQ multiplex PCR; in TCRdb, only in-frame clones are kept and a portion is missing. Of more than 140,000 clones in the sample, less than 90% are singletons; the top ten hold about 3.1%. Study outcomes and limitations: Investigators reported 150 to 200 TCR beta chains as tied to cytomegalovirus. Most TCR sequences were seen very rarely across donors, but some public TCRs occurred in many. Through in vitro validation, a few CMV-associated chains were shown to be specific for CMV antigens.

The TCR was taken from a woman between 18 and 29 years old in good health and CMV-seropositive. The chain carries TRBV7-2 and TRBJ2-1; TRBD1 matches at 9 bases. The sample consisted of PBMCs. The CDR3, as DNA: TGTGCCAGCAGCTTAGCTCCCGGGACAGGGAAGAATGAGCAGTTCTTC. It codes for CASSLAPGTGKNEQFF.